The source of this TCR beta chain is a study of spatial heterogeneity in lung cancer. Background on the study: Among detected sequences, beta-chain ones consistently exceeded alpha-chain ones in number. Findings and limits, study-wide: At tumor resection, ubiquitous expanded TCRs were detected in blood more often than later.

Individual TCR cDNA molecules each bore their own unique molecular identifier. TCRdb reprocessed the 5' RACE reads via MiXCR and lists one record per CDR3 protein. The table records about 82,000 distinct CDR3 sequences, about 12% of them present only once. The germline V gene has CDR1 SEHNR and CDR2 FQNEAQ (reference sequence). This CDR3 contains 12 residues. Trimming removed 3 bases at V and 9 bases at J, with 9 bases between. As to this clonotype: As yet, its antigen is unknown.

This sample's time point: sample taken at primary tumor resection. The study sequenced unsorted whole RNA from tumor, nontumor lung or frozen PBMC. The donor population consisted of over 55 patients with untreated, early-stage non-small cell lung cancer. This TCR derives from a male donor with early-stage non-small cell lung cancer. The sample was PBMCs, taken at surgery. V usage is TRBV7-9 and J usage is TRBJ2-1; D is perhaps TRBD1 or TRBD2 (6 bases each). The CDR3 loop reads CASSLGGGEQFF. DNA for the CDR3: TGTGCCAGCAGCTTGGGGGGCGGTGAGCAGTTCTTC.